A single sample gave rise to the 20 T cell receptor beta chains below, sequenced in a study of blood T cell repertoires in COVID-19. Here immunoSEQ multiplex PCR was the method, and the copy in TCRdb shows in-frame clones only, minus some. Of approximately 72,000 clones in the sample, approximately 89% were seen once. The specimen sequenced was peripheral blood. Receptor source: a woman aged 60-75 years with acute or convalescent COVID-19.

The genes are TRBV3-1 (or the pseudogene TRBV3-2) and TRBJ1-2, with unresolved D. V dropped 4 bases and J dropped 6 bases, with 15 bases sitting between them. The CDR3 is made up of 14 amino acids. Looked up from germline, CDR1 is LGHDT and CDR2 is YNNKEL (reference sequence). CDR3 nucleotides: TGTGCCAGCAGCCGACCAAACGTAGGAGATGGCTACACCTTC. Translating gives CASSRPNVGDGYTF.

CDR3: CASSWAETQYF. The CDR3 nucleotides are TGTGCCAGCAGCTGGGCAGAGACCCAGTACTTC. The rearrangement links TRBV5-4 to TRBJ2-5, with D unclear. CDR3 length: 11 amino acids. Germline assignment: CDR1 SGHNT and CDR2 YYREEE (reference sequence). Trimming shortened V by 3 bases and J by 4 bases, and 4 bases separated the two germline ends.

Only a few counts were recorded for this clone. The rearrangement joins TRBV12-3 or TRBV12-4 to TRBJ1-6; D call uncertain. This CDR3 is 13 amino acids long. With 7 bases removed from V and 10 bases from J, the gap between germline ends came to 14 bases. CDR3 loop: CASTTAARSPLHF. The CDR3 DNA reads TGTGCCAGCACCACCGCCGCGAGATCACCCCTCCACTTT.

The rearrangement links TRBV7-3 to TRBJ1-6; perhaps TRBD1 as D (5 bases). The CDR3 is 15 residues long. CDR1 SGHTA and CDR2 FQGTGA come from the germline V gene. Trimming left V 5 bases short and J 9 bases short, with 17 bases between. The CDR3 loop is CASSPTGRAGSPLHF. CDR3 in DNA: TGTGCCAGCAGCCCCACAGGACGGGCCGGTTCACCCCTCCACTTT.

Details on this clone: A junction boundary mismatches the germline segment, possibly from a read error. The CDR3 loop is CASSQNRGTGHNGQFF. The CDR3 region has the DNA TGCGCCAGCAGCCAAAACAGGGGGACGGGACACAATGGGCAGTTCTTC. The chain has TRBV5-1 and TRBJ2-1; 8 bases line up with TRBD1. This CDR3 is 16 amino acids long. Germline V gene sequence: CDR1 SGHRS, CDR2 YFSETQ.

This clone was detected many times. The V call is TRBV18, the J call TRBJ2-2, with no clear D. The CDR3 is 16 amino acids. CDR1 KGHSH and CDR2 LQKENI come from the germline V gene. V gave up 2 bases and J gave up 3 bases, with 13 bases separating them. The CDR3 region has the DNA TGTGCCAGCTCACCAATCCGGGTAGGAGACACCGGGGAGCTGTTTTTT. It yields the protein CASSPIRVGDTGELFF.

The CDR3 region is CASSPRNRGPSYEQYF. For the CDR3, the DNA is TGTGCCAGCTCACCAAGGAACAGGGGACCTTCCTACGAGCAGTACTTC. This chain links TRBV18 with TRBJ2-7; 7 bases align to TRBD1. The CDR3 is made up of 16 amino acids. The ends lost 2 bases at V and 1 base at J; junction bases unmatched: 8. Looked up from germline, CDR1 is KGHSH and CDR2 is LQKENI. The variable domain in full, with the rest retrieved from reference TRBV18 and TRBJ2-7, is NAGVMQNPRHLVRRRGQEARLRCSPMKGHSHVYWYRQLPEEGLKFMVYLQKENIIDESGMPKERFSAEFPKEGPSILRIQQVVRGDSAAYFCASSPRNRGPSYEQYFGPGTRLTVT.

The rearrangement links TRBV7-2 to TRBJ2-3, with D possibly matching TRBD1 (5 bases). CDR3 length: 16 residues. V was cut by 5 bases and J by 5 bases, with 20 bases left in between. In germline, CDR1 is SGHTA, CDR2 FQGNSA. The CDR3 nucleotides read TGTGCCAGCAGCCTAAACGGTGACAGCCGAGTAGATACGCAGTATTTT. This translates into CASSLNGDSRVDTQYF. The full variable domain, in which reference TRBV7-2 and TRBJ2-3 provide the parts outside the CDR3, is GAGVSQSPSNKVTEKGKDVELRCDPISGHTALYWYRQSLGQGLEFLIYFQGNSAPDKSGLPSDRFSAERTGGSVSTLTIQRTQQEDSAVYLCASSLNGDSRVDTQYFGPGTRLTVL.

This chain uses TRBV11-1 with TRBJ2-3; 8 bases are a match to TRBD1. Germline CDR1 is SGHAT and CDR2 is FQDESV (reference sequence). This CDR3 is built from 16 residues. V shed 5 bases, J shed 1 base, and the junction held 8 bases outside the gene matches. The CDR3 here is CASSARGRRGTDTQYF. For the CDR3, the DNA is TGTGCCAGCAGCGCCAGGGGGCGGAGGGGCACAGATACGCAGTATTTT.

The chain is built from TRBV11-1 and TRBJ2-5; no definite D call. This CDR3 is 15 amino acids long. Looked up from germline, CDR1 is SGHAT and CDR2 is FQDESV (reference sequence). V gave up 5 bases and J gave up 4 bases, with 17 bases separating them. CDR3 region: CASSIGSSGRETQYF. As DNA, the CDR3 is TGTGCCAGCAGCATTGGATCTAGTGGAAGAGAGACCCAGTACTTC.

The rearrangement joins TRBV3-1 (or the pseudogene TRBV3-2) to TRBJ2-3; the match to TRBD1 covers 8 bases. Germline V lookup: CDR1 LGHDT, CDR2 YNNKEL (reference sequence). The CDR3 covers 13 residues. After removal of 4 bases from V and 5 bases from J, the junction contained 2 bases not matched to a gene. The CDR3 here is CASSLRGQDTQYF. In nucleotides, the CDR3 is TGTGCCAGCAGCCTCAGGGGGCAAGATACGCAGTATTTT.

The chain carries TRBV3-1 (or the pseudogene TRBV3-2) and TRBJ1-2, with a weak D call TRBD1 (5 bases). Germline loops: CDR1 LGHDT, CDR2 YNNKEL (reference sequence). This CDR3 comprises 13 residues. V dropped 1 base and J dropped 6 bases, with 9 bases sitting between them. The CDR3 nucleotides are TGTGCCAGCAGCCAAGGCAGGGCGGATGGCTACACCTTC. This translates into CASSQGRADGYTF.

This sequence joins TRBV2 and TRBJ2-1; TRBD1 matches at 11 bases. Germline V gene sequence: CDR1 SNHLY, CDR2 FYNNEI. The CDR3 consists of 15 residues. V lost 3 bases to trimming and J lost 7 bases; unmatched junction nucleotides: 5. As DNA, the CDR3 is TGTGCCAGCAGTGACTTAGGACAGGGGGCAAATGAGCAGTTCTTC. It is translated as CASSDLGQGANEQFF.

The chain joins TRBV27 to TRBJ2-7; TRBD1 matches 8 bases. The V gene's germline CDR1 is MNHEY and CDR2 SMNVEV (reference sequence). Losses at the gene ends were 11 bases for V and 5 bases for J; bases not matched to a gene: 11. The CDR3 loop spans 13 amino acids. The DNA for the CDR3 is TGTGCCCCGACCCTAGGACAGGGCCACGAGCAGTACTTC. The encoded protein is CAPTLGQGHEQYF.

This chain joins TRBV2 and TRBJ1-1; possible D gene TRBD1, 5 bases. Germline V gene sequence: CDR1 SNHLY, CDR2 FYNNEI. V lost 10 bases and J 4 bases, leaving 22 bases between the germline ends. This CDR3 contains 15 residues. DNA for the CDR3: TGTGCCACCCGGGGGATAGAGCCAGGGATCACTGAAGCTTTCTTT. It encodes CATRGIEPGITEAFF.

The V and J genes are TRBV28 and TRBJ1-6, with 7 bases aligning to TRBD1. The J segment lost 7 bases and the V segment lost 3 bases, leaving 6 bases of the junction unmatched. The CDR3 extends over 15 amino acids. Germline CDR1 MDHEN, CDR2 SYDVKM. The chain's CDR3 is CASSLDDRENSPLHF. In DNA form, the CDR3 reads TGTGCCAGCAGTTTGGATGACAGGGAAAATTCACCCCTCCACTTT.

The rearrangement joins TRBV27 to TRBJ2-1; D gene unclear. Trimming cost V 3 bases and J 8 bases, with 14 bases left between them. Germline assignment: CDR1 MNHEY and CDR2 SMNVEV (reference sequence). The CDR3 runs to 14 residues. In DNA form, the CDR3 reads TGTGCCAGCAGTTTCGGAGCCGCGACGGATGAGCAGTTCTTC. Translating gives CASSFGAATDEQFF.

The rearrangement uses TRBV28 and TRBJ2-7; maybe TRBD2 (6 bases). The CDR3 spans 14 residues. The V and J ends lost 9 bases and 3 bases respectively, with 18 bases between them. Germline-derived CDR1 and CDR2 are MDHEN and SYDVKM. The CDR3 reads CASRAHGGNYEQYF. The CDR3 nucleotides are TGTGCCAGTAGGGCCCACGGGGGAAACTACGAGCAGTACTTC.

A few counts support this clone. The rearrangement joins TRBV4-2 to TRBJ2-3; 8 bases agree with TRBD1. The CDR3 has 15 residues. Losses at the gene ends were 3 bases for V and 3 bases for J; bases not matched to a gene: 5. CDR1 is LGHNA, CDR2 YNFKEQ, per germline. CDR3 nucleotides: TGTGCCAGCAGCCAGCAACAGGGGGTGACAGATACGCAGTATTTT. This codes for CASSQQQGVTDTQYF.

This rearrangement joins TRBV23-1 to TRBJ1-5; D remains ambiguous. TRBV23-1 is classed as an ORF, of uncertain function. The CDR3 consists of 16 residues. V was cut by 6 bases and J by 5 bases, with 20 bases left in between. In DNA form, the CDR3 reads TGCGCCAGCAGCCGAGGGAAGGACGGGATTTATCAGCCCCAGCATTTT. This gives the protein CASSRGKDGIYQPQHF.